One sample yielded the 17 T cell receptor beta chains listed below, sequenced in a study of molecular identifiers for immune sequencing clone quantification (dated by TCRdb to 2017 to 2018). Receptors were amplified or captured by PCR. Sequencing used an Illumina HiSeq 4000. TCRdb reprocessed the public reads (quality trimming at Q25 with fastp, clone calling with MiXCR) and kept in-frame beta chains. CDR3 protein sequences are deduplicated, and each keeps its most common genes and DNA. In all, the sample holds 55,000 to 75,000 distinct CDR3 sequences, and less than 20% of those were seen once. The ten largest clones capture 1.5% to 1.9% of the sample. Sequencing was done on a sample of naive CD8+ T cells from blood, with Jurkat cell RNA spiked in. This specimen's cell subset or site label, interpreted: FACS-sorted CD8+CD4-CCR7+CD45RA+ naive T cells. The receptors were gathered from a human donor in good health. Some libraries in this study had Jurkat cell RNA spiked in.

This clonotype was observed at least ten times. The chain couples TRBV9 to TRBJ2-7; 7 positions match TRBD2. This CDR3 is 15 amino acids long. V gave up 3 bases and J gave up 5 bases; unmatched junction bases: 11. From germline, CDR1 is SGDLS and CDR2 YYNGEE. As DNA, the CDR3 is TGTGCCAGCAGCGCCAGACTAGCTGGGACCCACGAGCAGTACTTC. Protein: CASSARLAGTHEQYF.

This clonotype was counted ten times or more. This chain joins TRBV6-1 and TRBJ2-6; D call uncertain. This CDR3 region has 17 residues. Germline V gene sequence: CDR1 MNHNS, CDR2 SASEGT. Trimming shortened V by 5 bases and J by 0 bases, and 14 bases separated the two germline ends. The CDR3 nucleotides read TGTGCCAGCAGTTTACTCCTAACGGACTCTGGGGCCAACGTCCTGACTTTC. This encodes CASSLLLTDSGANVLTF.

The sample holds many counts of this clonotype. At one end, the junction sequence differs from germline, possibly due to a read error. This rearrangement joins TRBV30 to TRBJ1-2; D call uncertain. Germline values: CDR1 GTSNPN, CDR2 SVGIG (reference sequence). CDR3 length: 8 residues. CDR3 bases: TGTGCCTGGAATCTACGACTCTTC. Amino acid sequence: CAWNLRLF. Variable domain in full (rest from reference TRBV30 and TRBJ1-2): SQTIHQWPATLVQPVGSPLSLECTVEGTSNPNLYWYRQAAGRGLQLLFYSVGIGQISSEVPQNLSASRPQDRQFILSSKKLLLSDSGFYLCAWNLRLFGSGTRLTVV.

This clonotype was picked up many times. The V call is TRBV28, the J call TRBJ2-1; 9 bases map to TRBD2. CDR1 MDHEN and CDR2 SYDVKM come from the germline V gene. V shed 8 bases and J 4 bases; nucleotides not matched to a gene: 9. The CDR3 has 15 residues. The CDR3 bases are TGTGCCAGCTCCCAAAGACTAGCGGCATACAATGAGCAGTTCTTC. This gives the protein CASSQRLAAYNEQFF. The whole variable domain, filled in from reference TRBV28 and TRBJ2-1, reads DVKVTQSSRYLVKRTGEKVFLECVQDMDHENMFWYRQDPGLGLRLIYFSYDVKMKEKGDIPEGYSVSREKKERFSLILESASTNQTSMYLCASSQRLAAYNEQFFGPGTRLTVL.

This clonotype was seen just once. One end of the junction is discordant with germline, which a read error may explain. This chain joins TRBV25-1 and TRBJ1-1; 8 bases match TRBD1. In germline, CDR1 is MGHDK, CDR2 SYGVNS. The CDR3 runs to 16 residues. The CDR3 coding sequence is TGTACCAGCAGTTCCCATTTTGGCAGGGGGCTTACTGAAGCTTTCTTT. Translated, it gives CTSSSHFGRGLTEAFF.

This clonotype has ten or more counts. The chain joins TRBV3-1 to TRBJ2-5, with TRBD2 matching over 10 bases. The germline V gene encodes CDR1 LGHDT and CDR2 YNNKEL (reference sequence). This CDR3 region has 14 residues. The junction had 1 base not matched to a gene; V was cut back by 4 bases and J by 2 bases. CDR3 bases: TGTGCCAGCAGCCGGACTAGCGGACAAGAGACCCAGTACTTC. Its translation: CASSRTSGQETQYF.

The J gene is TRBJ1-5, the V gene TRBV25-1; D is ambiguous. Trimming removed 3 bases from V and 7 bases from J, with 10 bases in between. Germline V gives CDR1 MGHDK, CDR2 SYGVNS. The CDR3 sequence is 13 residues long. In DNA, the CDR3 is TGTGCCAGCAGTGATACCATGGGGCAGCCCCAGCATTTT. The encoded protein is CASSDTMGQPQHF.

In regard to this clonotype: This may be a read error: a much more frequent sequence differs by one nucleotide. V and J are TRBV20-1 and TRBJ1-1; D may be TRBD1 (5 bases). The CDR3 runs to 15 residues. CDR1 and CDR2 (germline): DFQATT, SNEGSKA (reference sequence). The CDR3 here is CSARTSGGGYTEALF. CDR3 in DNA: TGCAGTGCTAGGACGAGCGGCGGGGGATACACTGAAGCTTTATTT.

In its sample, this clonotype was seen a few times. The V call is TRBV13, the J call TRBJ1-3, with a tentative D call TRBD1 (6 bases). The V gene lost 5 bases and the J gene lost 8 bases, with 10 bases spanning the gap. The germline V gene encodes CDR1 PRHDT and CDR2 FYEKMQ (reference sequence). The CDR3 runs 12 residues. Here the CDR3 reads CASSVQGHTIYF. The CDR3, as DNA: TGTGCCAGCAGCGTACAGGGTCACACCATATATTTT. The full variable domain, its missing parts supplied by reference TRBV13 and TRBJ1-3, is AAGVIQSPRHLIKEKRETATLKCYPIPRHDTVYWYQQGPGQDPQFLISFYEKMQSDKGSIPDRFSAQQFSDYHSELNMSSLELGDSALYFCASSVQGHTIYFGEGSWLTVV.

At least ten counts were recorded for this clonotype. The chain joins TRBV19 to TRBJ2-3, with TRBD1 identical over 7 bases. The germline CDR1 and CDR2 sequences are LNHDA and SQIVND (reference sequence). This CDR3 spans 15 amino acids. V shed 6 bases and J 0 bases; nucleotides not matched to a gene: 6. CDR3 sequence reads: CASSPGTASTDTQYF. CDR3 bases: TGTGCCAGTAGCCCCGGGACAGCTAGCACAGATACGCAGTATTTT.

This clonotype appeared many times. The CDR3 reads CASSQRDSSNTEAFF. As DNA, the CDR3 is TGCGCCAGCAGCCAACGGGACAGCTCGAACACTGAAGCTTTCTTT. The chain is built from TRBV4-1 and TRBJ1-1, with TRBD1 identical over 7 bases. The CDR3 has 15 amino acids. The V gene end was trimmed by 2 bases and the J gene end by 1 base; junction bases not matched to a gene: 4. Germline CDR1 and CDR2: MGHRA and YSYEKL.

This clonotype appeared a few times. This chain links TRBV29-1 with TRBJ2-1, with a weak D call TRBD2 (6 bases). Germline assignment: CDR1 SQVTM and CDR2 ANQGSEA. CDR3 length: 12 residues. Trimming shortened V by 7 bases and J by 5 bases, and 12 bases separated the two germline ends. In nucleotides, the CDR3 is TGCAGCGACCGGGACTTTGACAATGAGCAGTTCTTC. Residues: CSDRDFDNEQFF.

Regarding this clonotype: A much larger clonotype is one base distant, so this may be a read error. The chain recombines TRBV19 with TRBJ2-3; D tentatively fits TRBD1 or TRBD2 (5 bases each). The CDR3 is 15 amino acids. CDR1 is LNHDA, CDR2 SQIVND, per germline (reference sequence). The V end was cut by 3 bases, the J end by 0 bases, with 10 bases between. The CDR3 DNA sequence: TGTGCCAGTAGTATGACCGGGGCTAGCACAGATACGCAGTATTTT. This gives the protein CASSMTGASTDTQYF.

This clonotype was observed many times. This chain connects TRBV30 to TRBJ2-7; D uncertain. V was trimmed by 2 bases and J by 5 bases, leaving 13 bases between them. CDR1 is GTSNPN, CDR2 SVGIG, per germline (reference sequence). The CDR3 is 13 residues long. The CDR3 nucleotides are TGTGCCTGGAGTCTTTTTGGTGGCCACGAGCAGTACTTC. Translated, it gives CAWSLFGGHEQYF.

In its sample, this clonotype was seen many times. The chain has TRBV20-1 and TRBJ2-3, with D uncertain. Germline CDR1 reads DFQATT; CDR2 reads SNEGSKA (reference sequence). Trimming removed 5 bases from V and 0 bases from J, with 9 bases in between. The CDR3 length is 13 residues. The CDR3, as DNA: TGCAGTGCTCCCTTTGGAAGCACAGATACGCAGTATTTT. This gives the protein CSAPFGSTDTQYF.

This clonotype was observed a handful of times. CDR3: CASSLKSGTASTDTQYF. The CDR3 DNA reads as TGTGCCAGCAGCTTGAAGTCCGGGACAGCCAGCACAGATACGCAGTATTTT. V gene TRBV5-6 combines with J gene TRBJ2-3; 7 bases align to TRBD1. Germline values: CDR1 SGHDT, CDR2 YYEEEE. V gave up 1 base and J gave up 0 bases; unmatched junction bases: 8. This CDR3 is built from 17 residues.

This clonotype was detected only a few times. The chain carries TRBV19 and TRBJ2-7; TRBD2 is a possible D gene (6 bases). CDR3 length: 15 residues. Per the germline V gene, CDR1 is LNHDA and CDR2 is SQIVND (reference sequence). Deletions cut 3 bases from V and 0 bases from J, with 12 bases between. In DNA form, the CDR3 reads TGTGCCAGTAGTATCTTTGCGGGGCGCTCCTACGAGCAGTACTTC. Encoded protein: CASSIFAGRSYEQYF.